This TCR beta chain was recorded in a study of T-cell memory formation after mild COVID-19. Overall study context: Largely, TCR clusters stayed within a single donor.

This clonotype was observed a handful of times. Its matching antigen is unknown. Regarding the study as a whole: Clones that shrank (day 15 to 85) were balanced CD4/CD8, whereas later expanders leaned CD4+. Some clones that responded were present in memory (sampled pre-infection), which suggests cross-reactive memory joined.

TCRdb fed the 5' RACE reads into MiXCR, producing one record per CDR3 protein. The table lists about 400,000 distinct CDR3 sequences, 15% to 20% of them singletons. Trimming pared 3 bases from V and 4 bases from J, leaving 9 bases between. Germline V gene data show CDR1 as SGHDN and CDR2 as FVKESK. This CDR3 is built from 13 residues. Sequenced material: PBMCs or a T cell subset sorted from them (not recorded which). The chain links TRBV14 to TRBJ1-2; D remains unclear. The TCR comes from a man between 18 and 29 years old who had mild COVID-19 (a few samples of this study predate the infection). Cell type and time point are not known. The CDR3, as DNA: TGTGCCAGCAGCCACGGACCGACCTATGGCTACACCTTC. Translating it yields CASSHGPTYGYTF.